Listed here is a single T cell receptor (beta chain). Its recognized antigen is unknown. Base qualities are missing; no much larger clone stands one base away. The time point label of this sample denotes: baseline before first vaccination. Vaccinee samples came from UK trials COV001 and COV002, including a single-blind randomized controlled phase 2/3 trial of AZD1222 (ChAdOx1 nCoV-19) in healthy adults. For TCRbeta chain sequencing, PBMC samples from trial participants were taken at day 0 and at day 28 after the second dose. This specimen belongs to a study of T cell responses to AZD1222 COVID-19 vaccine (dated by TCRdb to 2020 to 2022). A note on the overall study: AZD1222 recipients given second doses at about 4 weeks or at about 12 weeks were pooled, since spike-specific TCR depth and breadth were not found to differ between the two schedules. A total of about 250 trial participants underwent TCR sequencing, of whom nearly 210 had received two doses of AZD1222 and about 25 had received two doses of the MenACWY control vaccine. Trial participants were enrolled by age into subgroups of 18-55, 56-69 and 70-plus years, and around 150, 28 and 57 TCR-sequenced participants, respectively, were included in these subgroups. Study-wide conclusions, independent of this receptor: Participants were mostly white British, with more females than males. The authors suggested clonal diversity may have been underestimated. Because no day 14 peak-response samples were available, repertoires were characterized only after the peak T cell response. After two AZD1222 doses, both the breadth and the depth of spike-specific TCRs were significantly higher than at day 0 and than in MenACWY recipients. In the small 56-69-year group, the increase in depth fell short of significance, most likely because of low power. Nearly half of unique spike-specific TCRs reportedly recognized epitopes outside regions mutated in the B.1.351 and B.1.1.7 variants. Conclusions about previously exposed vaccinees are limited because only a handful of AZD1222 recipients were SARS-CoV-2 seropositive at baseline. CD4 TCRs associated with the vaccine covered the entire spike protein, and the dominant responses were in regions 160-218 and 743-854.

The CDR3 regions of human TCRbeta chains were analyzed by immunosequencing. In the authors' own workflow: Repertoire TCRs were matched against a reference library of SARS-CoV-2-specific TCRs generated with the MIRA antigen-specificity platform. Breadth meant the fraction of unique TCRs that were SARS-CoV-2-associated, whereas depth meant the fraction of total T cells that were SARS-CoV-2-associated. Using the MIRA data, each spike-specific TCR was mapped to the spike region that the TCR reacts to and placed in a CD4 or CD8 class. Log10-transformed breadth and depth values were compared by one-way ANOVA with Sidak's multiple comparisons tests. Held by TCRdb, this immuneACCESS table contains in-frame sequences only and omits some clones. Under half of the omission traces to an unresolved V gene where checked; the cause of the rest is unknown. The D gene and trimming were derived from the DNA, and the V and J assignments and clone size from that table. The sample contains approximately 73,000 clones, about 82% of them found a single time. The ten top clones hold 2.9% of the sample.

The germline V gene encodes CDR1 KGHSH and CDR2 LQKENI. The junction shows trimming of 0 bases on V and 7 bases on J, plus 10 bases between the germline ends. CDR3 length: 15 amino acids, cysteine to phenylalanine. Only CDR3 DNA is held: 45 bases, read in frame from base 1. The TCR originated in an adult in good health. This specimen was peripheral blood, taken on day 0 of AZD1222 vaccination. The chain employs TRBV18 and TRBJ1-6, with a weak D call of TRBD1 (5 bases match). The CDR3 is CASSPPGRQNSPLHF. The bases read TGTGCCAGCTCACCACCGGGACGGCAAAATTCACCCCTCCACTTT.